This T cell receptor (beta chain) was identified during a study of blood T cell repertoires in COVID-19. For the study at large: Acute and convalescent COVID-19 specimens originated in the United States, Italy and Spain.

Authors' methods: Nucleated cell number was recorded as an estimate derived from reference gene primer amplification. TCRdb's table, derived via immunoSEQ multiplex PCR, lists solely in-frame clones and lacks some. The D gene and trimming were derived from the DNA, and the V and J assignments and clone size from that table. The table includes 250,000 to 400,000 clones, roughly 84% detected once. The material sequenced was peripheral blood. This sequence originates from a man aged 45-65 years with active or convalescent COVID-19.

Here the CDR3 DNA reads TGCGCCAGCAGCTTGTACGCGTCCGACTACGAGCAGTACTTC. Amino acids: CASSLYASDYEQYF. This chain joins TRBV5-1 and TRBJ2-7, with D unclear. This CDR3 contains 14 residues. The ends were cut back, 1 base at V and 3 bases at J, with 11 bases in the middle. Germline CDR1 and CDR2: SGHRS and YFSETQ.